This paragraph covers one TCR beta chain sequence. What it recognizes is unknown. The data stem from a study of cytomegalovirus exposure and HLA in healthy donors. Looking at the study overall: An earlier analysis identified approximately 120 million unique TCR beta sequences in 150 million to 200 million T cells. Study-wide results and limits: Reportedly, HLA-A and HLA-B alleles of most subjects were accurately predicted from TCR beta. An analysis done earlier found most TCR beta V segments productive about 87% or about 30% of the time.

The PCR used 60 Vbeta and 13 Jbeta primers. Original processing methods: Roughly 11 million shared chains were among some 75 million unique TCR beta chains counted in a later analysis. Produced via immunoSEQ multiplex PCR; TCRdb's table is partial and in-frame only. Clone size and the V and J calls come from that table; the DNA yielded D and trimming. The table shows more than 110,000 clones, with roughly 77% occurring only once. CDR1 SGHNT and CDR2 YYREEE come from the germline V gene (reference sequence). The CDR3 loop spans 16 amino acids. V was clipped by 0 bases and J by 0 bases; unmatched bases: 3.

The source material was PBMCs. The chain has TRBV5-4 and TRBJ2-3; 8 nucleotides align to TRBD2. This receptor was obtained from a female donor in good health and CMV-seronegative. The CDR3 DNA follows: TGTGCCAGCAGCTTGGTTGGCGGGGGGAGCACAGATACGCAGTATTTT. Its protein is CASSLVGGGSTDTQYF.